What follows are 23 T cell receptor beta chains derived from one specimen sequenced in a study of blood T cell repertoires in COVID-19. Produced via immunoSEQ multiplex PCR; TCRdb's table is partial and in-frame only. Counted here are about 270,000 clones, approximately 90% occurring once; the ten biggest clones make up under 3%. Sample: PBMCs or T cells enriched from blood (not recorded which). The receptor set was obtained from a woman aged 40 to 49 with acute COVID-19.

The chain carries TRBV6-4 and TRBJ1-1; D is unresolved. The germline V gene encodes CDR1 MRHNA and CDR2 SNTAGT. The CDR3 sequence is 14 residues long. Trimming took 4 bases from V and 1 from J, leaving 10 bases between them. CDR3 sequence reads: CASSASPGNTEAFF. In DNA, the CDR3 is TGTGCCAGCAGTGCTTCTCCAGGGAACACTGAAGCTTTCTTT.

The rearrangement uses TRBV9 and TRBJ1-6; D is uncertain. V was clipped by 5 bases and J by 0 bases, with 9 bases between them. The CDR3 is 15 residues long. The V gene's germline CDR1 is SGDLS and CDR2 YYNGEE. CDR3 nucleotides: TGTGCCAGCAGGCCCGGCGGCTCCTATAATTCACCCCTCCACTTT. Translation: CASRPGGSYNSPLHF.

The chain carries TRBV28 and TRBJ2-4; 13 nucleotides agree with TRBD2. Losses at the gene ends were 2 bases for V and 13 bases for J; bases not matched to a gene: 5. Germline assignment: CDR1 MDHEN and CDR2 SYDVKM. There are 14 residues in the CDR3. The chain's CDR3 is CASSLVLAGGLQYF. The CDR3 DNA sequence: TGTGCCAGCAGTTTAGTACTAGCGGGAGGGCTCCAGTACTTC.

This clone was observed a handful of times. The chain recombines TRBV29-1 with TRBJ1-3, with D possibly matching TRBD1 (5 bases). Germline V lookup: CDR1 SQVTM, CDR2 ANQGSEA. With 0 bases removed from V and 2 bases from J, the gap between germline ends came to 8 bases. The CDR3 is made up of 14 amino acids. CDR3 loop: CSVEDTRAGNTIYF. CDR3 nucleotide sequence: TGCAGCGTTGAAGATACCAGGGCTGGAAACACCATATATTTT.

This clone appeared a single time. DNA for the CDR3: TGTGCCAGCAGCTTACCTGGGCGGAGGGCGAACGGGGCTACTAGCAATCAGCCCCAGCATTTT. Translation gives CASSLPGRRANGATSNQPQHF. The chain recombines TRBV7-3 with TRBJ1-5; tentative D call: TRBD1 (5 bases). V was trimmed by 2 bases and J by 0 bases, leaving 26 bases between them. Per the germline V gene, CDR1 is SGHTA and CDR2 is FQGTGA. The CDR3 totals 21 residues.

The rearrangement uses TRBV9 and TRBJ2-2; 9 positions agree with TRBD2. V lost 2 bases, J lost 1 base, and 6 bases stayed unmatched. The CDR3 has 17 amino acids. In germline, CDR1 is SGDLS, CDR2 YYNGEE. CDR3 in amino acids: CASSVIPAGGNTGELFF. The CDR3 nucleotides are TGTGCCAGCAGCGTTATACCAGCGGGGGGGAACACCGGGGAGCTGTTTTTT.

The chain uses TRBV14 and TRBJ1-6; possible D gene TRBD1, 6 bases. Germline V CDR1 and CDR2: SGHDN, FVKESK. V was shortened by 2 bases and J by 10 bases, with 12 bases between the two germline ends. The CDR3 is 14 amino acids. CDR3: CASSQTGPSSPLHF. Written as DNA, the CDR3 is TGTGCCAGCAGCCAAACAGGGCCAAGCTCACCCCTCCACTTT.

V is TRBV30 and J is TRBJ1-5; 8 bases fit TRBD1. CDR3 size: 16 residues. From germline, CDR1 is GTSNPN and CDR2 SVGIG (reference sequence). V shed 1 base and J 6 bases; nucleotides not matched to a gene: 11. CDR3 protein: CAWSENQGARSQPQHF. CDR3 bases: TGTGCCTGGAGTGAGAACCAGGGGGCGAGGAGTCAGCCCCAGCATTTT.

In DNA, the CDR3 is TGTGCCTGGACTAGCGGGAGTCAATCCTACAATGAGCAGTTCTTC. It encodes CAWTSGSQSYNEQFF. The chain combines TRBV30 with TRBJ2-1, with TRBD2 matching 10 bases. This CDR3 region has 15 residues. CDR1 and CDR2 (germline): GTSNPN, SVGIG (reference sequence). V was clipped by 4 bases and J by 1 base; unmatched bases: 4. Together with reference TRBV30 and TRBJ2-1, the CDR3 gives the full variable domain: SQTIHQWPATLVQPVGSPLSLECTVEGTSNPNLYWYRQAAGRGLQLLFYSVGIGQISSEVPQNLSASRPQDRQFILSSKKLLLSDSGFYLCAWTSGSQSYNEQFFGPGTRLTVL.

J is TRBJ2-7 and V is TRBV28; 8 nucleotides agree with TRBD1. Germline V gene sequence: CDR1 MDHEN, CDR2 SYDVKM. The CDR3 consists of 15 residues. With 4 bases clipped from V and 3 bases from J, the junction kept 8 bases outside the gene matches. In DNA form, the CDR3 reads TGTGCCAGCAGTTCCCCCGGCAGGGGGCGCTACGAGCAGTACTTC. Its translation is CASSSPGRGRYEQYF.

This chain links TRBV27 with TRBJ2-4, with a weak D call TRBD2 (5 bases). V lost 6 bases to trimming and J lost 2 bases, with 11 bases between them. This CDR3 has 14 residues. Germline assignment: CDR1 MNHEY and CDR2 SMNVEV (reference sequence). The CDR3 nucleotides are TGTGCCAGCAGAGCGGACCTAACCAAAAACATTCAGTACTTC. Translating it yields CASRADLTKNIQYF.

The genes are TRBV2 and TRBJ1-5, with 7 bases lining up with TRBD1. J was trimmed by 3 bases and V by 6 bases; bases with no gene match: 5. Germline V CDR1 and CDR2: SNHLY, FYNNEI. The CDR3 length is 14 residues. This CDR3 is CASRAGQYNQPQHF. The DNA for the CDR3 is TGTGCCAGCAGGGCGGGACAGTACAATCAGCCCCAGCATTTT.

This chain joins TRBV28 and TRBJ1-5; TRBD1 matches at 11 bases. Per germline, CDR1 MDHEN and CDR2 SYDVKM. The trim removed 6 bases at V and 4 bases at J, leaving 2 bases unmatched. The CDR3 has 14 residues. This CDR3 is CASSRDRGNQPQHF. DNA of the CDR3: TGTGCCAGCAGCAGGGACAGGGGGAATCAGCCCCAGCATTTT.

The rearrangement joins TRBV2 to TRBJ1-2, with 8 bases lining up with TRBD1. The CDR3 spans 14 residues. The J segment lost 4 bases and the V segment lost 6 bases, leaving 7 bases of the junction unmatched. CDR1 SNHLY and CDR2 FYNNEI come from the germline V gene. The CDR3 region is CASSGQGASYGYTF. In DNA form, the CDR3 reads TGTGCCAGCAGCGGACAGGGAGCGAGCTATGGCTACACCTTC.

The rearrangement links TRBV6-5 to TRBJ2-1; weak D call: TRBD1 (6 bases). The V gene's germline CDR1 is MNHEY and CDR2 SVGAGI. Deletions cut 0 bases from V and 2 bases from J, with 11 bases between. The length of the CDR3 is 16 residues. CDR3 sequence reads: CASSYSRGYPYNEQFF. In nucleotides, the CDR3 is TGTGCCAGCAGTTACTCTAGGGGGTACCCCTACAATGAGCAGTTCTTC.

This chain uses TRBV24-1 with TRBJ2-1; 10 bases are a match to TRBD1. V lost 5 bases, J lost 3 bases, and 6 bases stayed unmatched. In germline, CDR1 is KGHDR, CDR2 SFDVKD. The length of the CDR3 is 16 residues. CDR3 region: CATSALTGGLYNEQFF. In DNA form, the CDR3 reads TGTGCCACCAGTGCTCTGACAGGGGGCCTCTACAATGAGCAGTTCTTC.

The V call is TRBV18, the J call TRBJ1-5, with 10 bases aligning to TRBD1. CDR1 is KGHSH and CDR2 is LQKENI in the germline V gene. J gave up 8 bases and V 3 bases, and 1 base lay outside the gene matches. The CDR3 consists of 13 residues. The CDR3, as DNA: TGTGCCAGCTCACCGGACAGGGGGGAGCCCCAGCATTTT. It yields the protein CASSPDRGEPQHF.

The chain links TRBV5-1 to TRBJ2-2, with 8 bases fitting TRBD1. The V segment lost 1 base and the J segment 1 base; nucleotides outside the gene matches: 6. Germline values: CDR1 SGHRS, CDR2 YFSETQ. The CDR3 covers 17 residues. CDR3 sequence (DNA): TGCGCCAGCAGCTTGAGTCGGACAGGGCAGAACACCGGGGAGCTGTTTTTT. Its translation: CASSLSRTGQNTGELFF.

The chain carries TRBV6-5 and TRBJ1-1, with D possibly matching TRBD1 (6 bases). V was shortened by 5 bases and J by 11 bases, with 12 bases between the two germline ends. The V gene's germline CDR1 is MNHEY and CDR2 SVGAGI. This CDR3 spans 11 amino acids. CDR3: CASSNGQRAFF. The CDR3 DNA follows: TGTGCCAGCAGTAACGGACAGAGGGCTTTCTTT.

This clone was counted once. The chain carries TRBV12-5 and TRBJ1-3, with 7 bases that match TRBD1. V was clipped by 5 bases and J by 0 bases; unmatched bases: 1. The V gene's germline CDR1 is LGHNT and CDR2 FRNRAP. The CDR3 contains 14 residues. CDR3 sequence: CASGRDSSGNTIYF. The CDR3 DNA follows: TGTGCTAGTGGTCGGGACAGCTCTGGAAACACCATATATTTT.

The chain is built from TRBV5-6 and TRBJ1-5; the D is unclear. Germline V gene data show CDR1 as SGHDT and CDR2 as YYEEEE. Trimming stripped 1 base from V and 6 bases from J, with 14 bases between. CDR3 size: 15 residues. The CDR3 is CASSLLGGPSQPQHF. The CDR3 nucleotides are TGTGCCAGCAGCTTGTTAGGTGGGCCGTCTCAGCCCCAGCATTTT.

This clone showed up just a few times. The chain couples TRBV2 to TRBJ2-4, with 8 bases lining up with TRBD1. Germline V gene lookup returns CDR1 SNHLY and CDR2 FYNNEI. V shed 6 bases, J shed 4 bases, and the junction held 5 bases outside the gene matches. The CDR3 totals 14 residues. The CDR3 bases are TGTGCCAGCAGCGACAGGGGTTATAAAAACATTCAGTACTTC. Its protein product is CASSDRGYKNIQYF.

V and J are TRBV7-8 and TRBJ1-3; the D is unclear. The V and J ends lost 5 bases and 0 bases respectively, with 14 bases between them. Germline V CDR1 and CDR2: SGHVS, FQNEAQ. The CDR3 totals 16 residues. The CDR3 spells CASSRGGSSSGNTIYF. The DNA for the CDR3 is TGTGCCAGCAGCCGAGGAGGGTCCTCCTCTGGAAACACCATATATTTT.